This T cell receptor beta chain was sequenced for a study of T cell responses to AZD1222 COVID-19 vaccine. Regarding the study as a whole: At study baseline, merely several AZD1222 recipients were seropositive.

The table came from immunoSEQ multiplex PCR; TCRdb's copy has only in-frame clones and leaves some out. Of roughly 96,000 clones in the sample, 80% to 90% are singletons; the top ten hold roughly 1.7%. The V end was cut by 4 bases, the J end by 3 bases, with 7 bases between. Germline V gene sequence: CDR1 SNHLY, CDR2 FYNNEI. CDR3 length equals 13 residues. This clone is a singleton in its sample. The antigen is not known. The sample in question was peripheral blood, obtained on day 0 of AZD1222 vaccination. The chain is built from TRBV2 and TRBJ1-3, with D possibly being TRBD1 (5 bases). The source is an adult in good health. The CDR3 nucleotides are TGTGCCAGCAGTGGACAGATTGGAAACACCATATATTTT. It codes for CASSGQIGNTIYF. Looking up the rest from reference TRBV2 and TRBJ1-3 gives the full variable domain: EPEVTQTPSHQVTQMGQEVILRCVPISNHLYFYWYRQILGQKVEFLVSFYNNEISEKSEIFDDQFSVERPDGSNFTLKIRSTKLEDSAMYFCASSGQIGNTIYFGEGSWLTVV.